Presented here are 20 T cell receptor beta chains from one specimen sequenced in a study of blood T cell repertoires in COVID-19. Generated by immunoSEQ multiplex PCR, the TCRdb table keeps only in-frame clones and is missing some. Of around 260,000 clones in the sample, around 86% were seen once. Sequenced: peripheral blood. The receptors derive from a man aged 35 to 55 who had recovered from COVID-19.

The chain uses TRBV27 and TRBJ1-4; TRBD1 is a possible D gene (6 bases). V gave up 3 bases and J gave up 3 bases, with 8 bases separating them. This CDR3 is built from 14 residues. Germline CDR1 MNHEY, CDR2 SMNVEV (reference sequence). The CDR3 is CASSLGASNEKLFF. The CDR3, as DNA: TGTGCCAGCAGTTTGGGGGCCTCTAATGAAAAACTGTTTTTT.

This clone was seen a handful of times. This sequence joins TRBV7-9 and TRBJ1-5; D unclear. Germline CDR1 and CDR2: SEHNR and FQNEAQ (reference sequence). V gave up 1 base and J gave up 6 bases, with 13 bases separating them. There are 15 residues in the CDR3. The CDR3 loop is CASSLDQPGGQPQHF. CDR3 nucleotide sequence: TGTGCCAGCAGCTTAGATCAACCCGGAGGTCAGCCCCAGCATTTT.

V usage is TRBV25-1 and J usage is TRBJ2-7; 7 nucleotides align to TRBD1. This CDR3 contains 15 residues. CDR1 is MGHDK, CDR2 SYGVNS, per germline. V shed 4 bases and J 0 bases; nucleotides not matched to a gene: 6. The CDR3 is CASSGLGTVSYEQYF. Here the CDR3 DNA reads TGTGCCAGCAGTGGACTGGGGACAGTCTCCTACGAGCAGTACTTC.

V gene TRBV27 combines with J gene TRBJ2-2; D ambiguous. CDR3 length: 13 amino acids. Germline V lookup: CDR1 MNHEY, CDR2 SMNVEV (reference sequence). Between the trimmed V and J ends, which lost 7 bases and 0 bases, there was a span of 6 bases. The CDR3 nucleotides are TGTGCCAGCACCGGTACGAACACCGGGGAGCTGTTTTTT. Residues: CASTGTNTGELFF.

This clone is a singleton in its sample. The V gene is TRBV5-1, the J gene TRBJ2-2; D may be TRBD2 (6 bases). The CDR3 is 21 residues long. The germline gives CDR1 SGHRS, CDR2 YFSETQ. The V end was cut by 0 bases, the J end by 8 bases, with 32 bases between. The CDR3 sequence: CASSLDGRTTSSRHKTGELFF. CDR3 coding DNA: TGCGCCAGCAGCTTGGATGGAAGGACTACCTCAAGCAGACACAAAACGGGGGAGCTGTTTTTT.

This chain uses TRBV11-2 with TRBJ2-2, with 7 bases lining up with TRBD2. The CDR3 length is 19 residues. Germline V gene lookup returns CDR1 SGHAT and CDR2 FQNNGV. With V trimmed by 3 bases and J by 5 bases, 18 bases remained unmatched. CDR3 sequence reads: CASSLPPGFGRSQTGELFF. In DNA form, the CDR3 reads TGTGCCAGCAGCTTGCCCCCGGGGTTCGGGAGGTCACAGACCGGGGAGCTGTTTTTT.

The chain's CDR3 is CASSQISNQPQHF. CDR3 nucleotide sequence: TGTGCCAGCAGTCAGATTAGCAATCAGCCCCAGCATTTT. This chain links TRBV12-3 or TRBV12-4 with TRBJ1-5; D not resolved. This CDR3 comprises 13 residues. The ends were cut back, 5 bases at V and 0 bases at J, with 5 bases in the middle.

CDR3: CASSAGGARGYTF. As DNA, the CDR3 is TGTGCCAGCTCGGCGGGAGGGGCTAGGGGCTACACCTTC. V and J are TRBV6-5 and TRBJ1-2; a possible D gene is TRBD1 (5 bases). The CDR3 extends over 13 amino acids. CDR1 is MNHEY, CDR2 SVGAGI, per germline. The germline V and J ends were trimmed by 8 bases and 8 bases, with 18 bases remaining between them.

This clone has just one count. This chain uses TRBV7-2 with TRBJ1-2, with TRBD1 identical over 7 bases. The ends lost 2 bases at V and 4 bases at J; junction bases unmatched: 10. Per the germline V gene, CDR1 is SGHTA and CDR2 is FQGNSA. The CDR3 is 16 amino acids. CDR3 nucleotides: TGTGCCAGCAGCTTACCCGGACAGGTTACAAGCTATGGCTACACCTTC. Its translation is CASSLPGQVTSYGYTF.

With regard to this clone: At one boundary the junction diverges from the germline segment, which might be a read error. The chain uses TRBV11-2 and TRBJ2-7, with TRBD2 matching 8 bases. This CDR3 has 13 amino acids. Germline values: CDR1 SGHAT, CDR2 FQNNGV. CDR3 nucleotide sequence: TGTGCCAGCAGTTTAGTCGGGAGGGGAGAGCAGTACTTC. Translated: CASSLVGRGEQYF.

The V call is TRBV12-3 or TRBV12-4, the J call TRBJ1-1, with D unclear. The ends were cut back, 2 bases at V and 7 bases at J, with 5 bases in the middle. The CDR3 contains 11 residues. This chain's CDR3 is CASSLSHEAFF. The CDR3 nucleotides read TGTGCCAGCAGTTTATCCCATGAAGCTTTCTTT.

The CDR3: CATSTGASPLHF. CDR3 coding DNA: TGTGCCACTTCGACAGGCGCCTCACCCCTCCACTTT. The rearrangement uses TRBV19 and TRBJ1-6; a weak D match, TRBD1 (6 bases). The CDR3 consists of 12 residues. V was shortened by 10 bases and J by 10 bases, with 14 bases between the two germline ends. The germline gives CDR1 LNHDA, CDR2 SQIVND (reference sequence).

This clone was counted between two and nine times. The rearrangement joins TRBV6-6 to TRBJ1-4, with D uncertain. In germline, CDR1 is MNHNY, CDR2 SVGAGI (reference sequence). V lost 6 bases to trimming and J lost 5 bases, with 28 bases between them. The CDR3 length is 19 residues. DNA of the CDR3: TGTGCCAGCAGCTCCGTCGATGGAATTGGTGGTGCGGGCAATGAAAAACTGTTTTTT. This codes for CASSSVDGIGGAGNEKLFF.

This chain joins TRBV20-1 and TRBJ2-1, with D possibly TRBD2 on 6 matching bases. CDR1 and CDR2 from the germline V gene are DFQATT and SNEGSKA (reference sequence). This CDR3 contains 16 residues. V dropped 3 bases and J dropped 1 base, with 16 bases sitting between them. CDR3 bases: TGCAGTGCTAGTACCCGGAGGGGACTTTCCTACAATGAGCAGTTCTTC. Translated, it gives CSASTRRGLSYNEQFF.

V is TRBV6-6 and J is TRBJ2-5; weak D call: TRBD1 (5 bases). Between the trimmed V and J ends, which lost 6 bases and 2 bases, there was a span of 19 bases. This CDR3 is built from 16 residues. Per the germline V gene, CDR1 is MNHNY and CDR2 is SVGAGI (reference sequence). The CDR3 bases are TGTGCCAGCAGCCGCAGGGCGAGCAGGCGACAAGAGACCCAGTACTTC. As protein: CASSRRASRRQETQYF.

The chain links TRBV10-3 to TRBJ1-2; D gene uncertain. Trimming pared 2 bases from V and 1 base from J, leaving 5 bases between. From germline, CDR1 is ENHRY and CDR2 SYGVKD. The CDR3 extends over 13 amino acids. The CDR3 coding sequence is TGTGCCATCAGTGAGACAGATAACTATGGCTACACCTTC. Residues: CAISETDNYGYTF.

This clone occurred once. The rearrangement uses TRBV2 and TRBJ2-7; 8 nucleotides match TRBD1. Germline lookup yields CDR1 SNHLY and CDR2 FYNNEI. The CDR3 has 14 residues. The V and J ends lost 6 bases and 6 bases, in that order; junction bases with no gene match: 10. The DNA for the CDR3 is TGTGCCAGCAGCGCGGACAGGGTCGGTTCCGAGCAGTACTTC. As protein: CASSADRVGSEQYF.

The chain links TRBV7-9 to TRBJ2-7, with TRBD2 matching over 8 bases. This CDR3 has 15 amino acids. Germline V CDR1 and CDR2: SEHNR, FQNEAQ (reference sequence). Trimming cost V 5 bases and J 3 bases; bases outside gene matches: 9. This CDR3 is CASSLRASGFYEQYF. The CDR3 DNA reads as TGTGCCAGCAGCCTACGGGCTAGCGGGTTCTACGAGCAGTACTTC.

This chain joins TRBV6-2 or TRBV6-3 and TRBJ1-5, with D uncertain. The V gene's germline CDR1 is MNHEY and CDR2 SVGEGT. The CDR3 spans 13 residues. V lost 2 bases and J 6 bases, leaving 8 bases between the germline ends. The CDR3 loop is CASSYSRAQPQHF. The CDR3 DNA is TGTGCCAGCAGTTACAGCCGTGCTCAGCCCCAGCATTTT.

A word on this clone: This may be a read error: a much more frequent sequence differs by one nucleotide. V is TRBV19 and J is TRBJ1-2; 8 bases are a match to TRBD1. Losses at the gene ends were 6 bases for V and 2 bases for J; bases not matched to a gene: 2. Germline V lookup: CDR1 LNHDA, CDR2 SQIVND (reference sequence). CDR3 length: 13 amino acids. The CDR3 loop is CASSGQGNYGYTF. The CDR3 nucleotides are TGTGCCAGTAGCGGACAGGGAAACTATGGCTACACCTTC.